This TCR beta chain appears in the sequencing data of a study of T cell responses to AZD1222 COVID-19 vaccine. TCRdb's table, derived via immunoSEQ multiplex PCR, lists solely in-frame clones and lacks some. The sample includes approximately 70,000 clones, roughly four fifths of them seen just once. V lost 6 bases and J lost 1; bases outside the gene matches: 3. The germline CDR1 and CDR2 sequences are MNHEY and SMNVEV (reference sequence). The CDR3 contains 15 residues. The input for sequencing was peripheral blood, taken on day 0 of AZD1222 vaccination. This TCR was recovered from an adult in good health. The chain is built from TRBV27 and TRBJ2-4; 10 bases agree with TRBD1. Here the CDR3 reads CASRGDRGAKNIQYF. The CDR3 nucleotides read TGTGCCAGCAGGGGGGACAGGGGCGCCAAAAACATTCAGTACTTC.